Below, 18 T cell receptor beta chains from the same sample are listed, as sequenced in a study of CD8+ T cells in alopecia areata. In each case, RNA was isolated and then reverse transcribed into cDNA as the sequencing template. Only in-frame clones appear in the TCRdb table, and some are missing; sequencing was by immunoSEQ multiplex PCR. Here the sample spans 120,000 to 150,000 clones, roughly 82% being singletons. Treatment denoted: oral pan-JAK inhibitor, 5-10 mg twice daily. Source: CD8+ T cells sorted from blood, taken at week 4, from a patient treated with tofacitinib. These receptors came from a human donor with alopecia areata.

The chain uses TRBV7-8 and TRBJ2-7; 8 nucleotides align to TRBD1. The CDR3 is made up of 15 amino acids. Germline V CDR1 and CDR2: SGHVS, FQNEAQ. Trimming cost V 1 base and J 2 bases; bases outside gene matches: 4. CDR3 loop: CASSLGQGPAYEQYF. CDR3 sequence (DNA): TGTGCCAGCAGCTTAGGACAGGGGCCCGCCTACGAGCAGTACTTC.

The rearrangement joins TRBV7-9 to TRBJ2-7; 7 nucleotides line up with TRBD2. Per germline, CDR1 SEHNR and CDR2 FQNEAQ (reference sequence). V lost 4 bases and J lost 5; bases outside the gene matches: 5. The CDR3 contains 13 residues. The CDR3 reads CASSSYRGDEQYF. The DNA for the CDR3 is TGTGCCAGCAGCTCCTACCGGGGGGACGAGCAGTACTTC.

With respect to this clone: The sample contains more than one DNA sequence encoding this CDR3. The V gene is TRBV6-5, the J gene TRBJ2-3, with 9 bases lining up with TRBD2. The CDR3 is made up of 16 amino acids. CDR1 is MNHEY, CDR2 SVGAGI, per germline. The V gene end was trimmed by 0 bases and the J gene end by 1 base; junction bases not matched to a gene: 2. The CDR3 nucleotides are TGTGCCAGCAGTTACTCACCTAGCGGGGGCACAGATACGCAGTATTTT. Protein sequence: CASSYSPSGGTDTQYF.

The rearrangement links TRBV4-1 to TRBJ2-3; tentatively, D is TRBD1 (7 bases). CDR1 MGHRA and CDR2 YSYEKL come from the germline V gene. CDR3 length: 16 amino acids. Trimming shortened V by 2 bases and J by 3 bases, and 15 bases separated the two germline ends. Here the CDR3 DNA reads TGCGCCAGCAGCCAACGACAGGGAGGAGTGACAGATACGCAGTATTTT. Residues: CASSQRQGGVTDTQYF.

There are a few counts of this clone. V is TRBV6-5 and J is TRBJ2-3, with D maybe TRBD2 (6 bases). The CDR3 is made up of 13 amino acids. The germline V gene encodes CDR1 MNHEY and CDR2 SVGAGI. Deletions cut 6 bases from V and 5 bases from J, with 12 bases between. CDR3 residues: CASSPIGGDTQYF. The CDR3 DNA sequence: TGTGCCAGCAGCCCTATCGGGGGAGATACGCAGTATTTT.

The chain uses TRBV6-5 and TRBJ2-1, with D tentatively TRBD2 (6 bases). Trimming stripped 0 bases from V and 7 bases from J, with 10 bases between. This CDR3 spans 14 amino acids. The germline gives CDR1 MNHEY, CDR2 SVGAGI. The CDR3 here is CASSYSLGGNEQFF. The CDR3 DNA sequence: TGTGCCAGCAGTTACTCGTTGGGGGGTAATGAGCAGTTCTTC.

This clone has a single count. V and J are TRBV30 and TRBJ2-7, with D hard to call. The CDR3 length is 12 residues. With 1 base removed from V and 6 bases from J, the gap between germline ends came to 10 bases. Per the germline V gene, CDR1 is GTSNPN and CDR2 is SVGIG (reference sequence). The CDR3: CAWSGGFGEQYF. Written as DNA, the CDR3 is TGTGCCTGGAGTGGGGGTTTCGGCGAGCAGTACTTC.

The V call is TRBV27, the J call TRBJ2-7, with TRBD1 as a possible D gene (6 bases). Per germline, CDR1 MNHEY and CDR2 SMNVEV (reference sequence). V was cut by 0 bases and J by 5 bases, with 11 bases left in between. The CDR3 totals 14 residues. The CDR3 nucleotides read TGTGCCAGCAGTTTATCCAGGGGCCTCCACGAGCAGTACTTC. Protein: CASSLSRGLHEQYF.

The chain carries TRBV7-9 and TRBJ1-2, with unresolved D. The CDR3 spans 11 residues. The germline V and J ends were trimmed by 7 bases and 8 bases, with 11 bases remaining between them. Germline-derived CDR1 and CDR2 are SEHNR and FQNEAQ (reference sequence). CDR3 protein: CASNAAAGYTF. As DNA, the CDR3 is TGTGCCAGCAATGCCGCGGCCGGCTACACCTTC. The entire variable domain, with the rest obtained from reference TRBV7-9 and TRBJ1-2, is as follows: DTGVSQNPRHKITKRGQNVTFRCDPISEHNRLYWYRQTLGQGPEFLTYFQNEAQLEKSRLLSDRFSAERPKGSFSTLEIQRTEQGDSAMYLCASNAAAGYTFGSGTRLTVV.

The chain joins TRBV10-3 to TRBJ2-5; TRBD1 matches at 8 bases. The germline gives CDR1 ENHRY, CDR2 SYGVKD. With 5 bases clipped from V and 0 bases from J, the junction kept 8 bases outside the gene matches. CDR3 length: 16 amino acids. The CDR3 sequence: CAISRPLTGDQETQYF. In DNA, the CDR3 is TGTGCCATCAGTCGACCGTTGACAGGGGACCAAGAGACCCAGTACTTC.

The genes are TRBV7-8 and TRBJ2-1; 7 bases match TRBD2. V was pared by 5 bases and J by 8 bases, with 9 bases of the junction left unmatched. Germline CDR1 is SGHVS and CDR2 is FQNEAQ. The CDR3 covers 14 residues. The CDR3, as DNA: TGTGCCAGCAGCGGGGGGGTTTATTCGGATGAGCAGTTCTTC. Translation gives CASSGGVYSDEQFF.

This clone ranks as medium-sized. The chain is built from TRBV14 and TRBJ2-7; D call uncertain. Germline V lookup: CDR1 SGHDN, CDR2 FVKESK. The CDR3 spans 12 residues. V was pared by 9 bases and J by 0 bases, with 9 bases between. The CDR3 DNA sequence: TGTGCCAGTGGAGAGACCTCCTACGAGCAGTACTTC. Protein sequence: CASGETSYEQYF.

V is TRBV10-3 and J is TRBJ2-1, with 9 bases that match TRBD2. With V trimmed by 3 bases and J by 6 bases, 6 bases remained unmatched. Per the germline V gene, CDR1 is ENHRY and CDR2 is SYGVKD. The CDR3 is 15 residues long. The CDR3 reads CAISDLAGLCNEQFF. CDR3 DNA sequence: TGTGCCATCAGTGACCTAGCGGGGCTCTGCAATGAGCAGTTCTTC.

V and J are TRBV27 and TRBJ2-3; D remains unclear. Per the germline V gene, CDR1 is MNHEY and CDR2 is SMNVEV (reference sequence). V was cut by 6 bases and J by 7 bases, with 14 bases left in between. The CDR3 runs 13 residues. CDR3 sequence reads: CASSESVRHTQYF. The CDR3 nucleotides read TGTGCCAGCAGCGAGTCGGTGCGTCATACGCAGTATTTT.

The chain recombines TRBV4-2 with TRBJ2-1; D gene ambiguous. There are 14 residues in the CDR3. Per the germline V gene, CDR1 is LGHNA and CDR2 is YNFKEQ. The V gene lost 0 bases and the J gene lost 10 bases, with 13 bases spanning the gap. In DNA form, the CDR3 reads TGTGCCAGCAGCCAAGATCGGATCCCCCACGAGCAGTTCTTC. Its protein is CASSQDRIPHEQFF.

This clone was counted a single time. The J gene is TRBJ1-5, the V gene TRBV6-1; D might be TRBD1 (5 bases). V lost 8 bases to trimming and J lost 1 base, with 12 bases between them. Germline V gene lookup returns CDR1 MNHNS and CDR2 SASEGT. CDR3 length equals 14 residues. The CDR3 nucleotides read TGTGCCAGCCAACAGGACGGGAGCAATCAGCCCCAGCATTTT. As protein: CASQQDGSNQPQHF.

Comments on this clone: Within the sample, other DNA sequences also encode this same CDR3. CDR3 residues: CASSLGLYF. For the CDR3, the DNA is TGTGCCAGCAGCTTAGGGCTGTACTTC. This sequence joins TRBV7-2 and TRBJ2-7; no clear D. The germline V gene has CDR1 SGHTA and CDR2 FQGNSA. Trimming removed 1 base from V and 12 bases from J, with 4 bases in between. CDR3 size: 9 residues. Drawing the rest from reference TRBV7-2 and TRBJ2-7, the complete variable domain is GAGVSQSPSNKVTEKGKDVELRCDPISGHTALYWYRQSLGQGLEFLIYFQGNSAPDKSGLPSDRFSAERTGGSVSTLTIQRTQQEDSAVYLCASSLGLYFGPGTRLTVT.

This clone has only one observation. The rearrangement links TRBV4-1 to TRBJ2-5, with 12 positions matching TRBD2. V lost 0 bases to trimming and J lost 7 bases; unmatched junction nucleotides: 9. Germline loops: CDR1 MGHRA, CDR2 YSYEKL. The CDR3 runs 17 residues. In DNA form, the CDR3 reads TGCGCCAGCAGCCAAGACCCCAGACTAGCGGGGGCGGGGACCCAGTACTTC. It specifies CASSQDPRLAGAGTQYF.